This TCR beta chain derives from a study of T cells in pancreatic ductal adenocarcinoma. On this clone: What it recognizes is unknown.

Selected pancreatic ductal adenocarcinoma patients had undergone surgery without neoadjuvant therapy. Some clones are missing from TCRdb's copy, which holds only in-frame ones; the method was immunoSEQ multiplex PCR. The repertoire consists of around 100,000 clones, with about 95% occurring once and the leading ten covering roughly 3%. Study-level findings and limits: Tumors hold more CD45RO+ effector T cells, which may bias toward lower diversity.

The sequence was collected from a human donor with pancreatic ductal adenocarcinoma. The material sequenced was PBMCs.

This CDR3 is CASSYGTSGQETQYF. Here the CDR3 DNA reads TGTGCCAGCAGCTACGGGACTAGCGGGCAAGAGACCCAGTACTTC. This sequence joins TRBV11-2 and TRBJ2-5; 12 nucleotides line up with TRBD2. This CDR3 has 15 amino acids. Germline-derived CDR1 and CDR2 are SGHAT and FQNNGV. The V gene end was trimmed by 4 bases and the J gene end by 2 bases; junction bases not matched to a gene: 2.